This note documents a single T cell receptor (beta chain) sequence. The CDR3 sequence is 14 residues long. V lost 3 bases, J lost 0 bases, and 8 bases lay in between. Looked up from germline, CDR1 is KGHSH and CDR2 is LQKENI. This record comes from a study of control samples from healthy donors and cancer patients. The data were produced by immunoSEQ multiplex PCR, yet TCRdb's version contains in-frame clones alone and is incomplete. The table lists about 160,000 clones, roughly 95% of them singletons. The sample consisted of blood. V usage is TRBV18 and J usage is TRBJ1-1; D call uncertain. This TCR was recovered from a woman in her 30s in good health. The DNA of the CDR3 is TGTGCCAGCTCACCGCAGGACCTGAACACTGAAGCTTTCTTT. It translates to CASSPQDLNTEAFF.